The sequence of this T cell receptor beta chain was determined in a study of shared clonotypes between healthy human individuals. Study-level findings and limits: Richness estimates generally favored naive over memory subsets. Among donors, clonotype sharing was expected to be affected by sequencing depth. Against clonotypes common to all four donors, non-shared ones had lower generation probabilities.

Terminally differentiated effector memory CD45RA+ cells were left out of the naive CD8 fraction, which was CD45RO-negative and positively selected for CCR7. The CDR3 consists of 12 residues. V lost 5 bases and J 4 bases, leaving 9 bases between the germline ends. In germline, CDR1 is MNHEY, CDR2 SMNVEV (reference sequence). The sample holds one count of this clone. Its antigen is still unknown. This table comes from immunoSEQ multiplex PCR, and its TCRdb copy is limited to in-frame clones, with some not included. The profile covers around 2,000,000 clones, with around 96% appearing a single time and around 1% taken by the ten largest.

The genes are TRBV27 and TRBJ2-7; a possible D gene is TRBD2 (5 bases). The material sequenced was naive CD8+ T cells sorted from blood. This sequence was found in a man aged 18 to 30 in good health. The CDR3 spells CASSATSYEQYF. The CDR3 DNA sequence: TGTGCCAGCAGTGCCACTAGTTACGAGCAGTACTTC.